This is a list of T cell receptor beta chains from one sample in a study of a mutant IDH1 vaccine in newly diagnosed glioma. TCRdb's table, derived via immunoSEQ multiplex PCR, lists solely in-frame clones and lacks some. The repertoire holds 52,000 or so clones, 80% seen once, with 6.2% in the top ten. Their cognate antigens are unknown. The sequences come from PBMCs, collected from a glioma patient whose treatment included an IDH1 peptide vaccine. Source of these receptors: a man aged 35 to 55 with glioma. CDR3s include the opening cysteine and the closing phenylalanine or tryptophan. The D gene is left open where the match is weak. Where a row states a size, it is once, few, many or the class of an expanded clone; other rows omit it.

d_call: -
v_call: TRBV5-1
clone_size: -
j_call: TRBJ2-5
cdr3_aa: CASSLGALSQETQYF
cdr3_nt: TGCGCCAGCAGCTTGGGGGCCTTGTCCCAAGAGACCCAGTACTTC

d_call: -
v_call: TRBV6-1
clone_size: -
j_call: TRBJ2-5
cdr3_aa: CASSDETQYF
cdr3_nt: TGTGCCAGCAGTGACGAGACCCAGTACTTC

d_call: TRBD2
v_call: TRBV10-3
clone_size: once
j_call: TRBJ2-5
cdr3_aa: CAIRKASGKETQYF
cdr3_nt: TGTGCCATCCGGAAGGCTAGCGGAAAAGAGACCCAGTACTTC

d_call: -
v_call: TRBV14
clone_size: -
j_call: TRBJ1-4
cdr3_aa: CASSLQVNEKLFF
cdr3_nt: TGTGCCAGCAGCCTACAGGTTAATGAAAAACTGTTTTTT

d_call: -
v_call: TRBV2
clone_size: medium-sized
j_call: TRBJ1-5
cdr3_aa: CASSGGLGNQPQHF
cdr3_nt: TGTGCCAGCAGTGGCGGGCTCGGCAATCAGCCCCAGCATTTT

d_call: TRBD1
v_call: TRBV18
clone_size: -
j_call: TRBJ2-7
cdr3_aa: CASSPEQGKAYEQYF
cdr3_nt: TGTGCCAGCTCACCGGAACAGGGGAAAGCCTACGAGCAGTACTTC

d_call: -
v_call: TRBV27
clone_size: -
j_call: TRBJ2-7
cdr3_aa: CASSPTPDEQYF
cdr3_nt: TGTGCCAGCAGTCCCACCCCGGACGAGCAGTACTTC

d_call: TRBD1
v_call: TRBV19
clone_size: few
j_call: TRBJ2-2
cdr3_aa: CASSNPGGATTGELFF
cdr3_nt: TGTGCCAGTAGTAATCCAGGGGGCGCGACCACCGGGGAGCTGTTTTTT

d_call: TRBD1
v_call: TRBV7-6
clone_size: -
j_call: TRBJ2-1
cdr3_aa: CASSFAPGGSYNEQFF
cdr3_nt: TGTGCCAGCAGCTTTGCCCCAGGGGGTTCTTACAATGAGCAGTTCTTC

d_call: -
v_call: TRBV15
clone_size: -
j_call: TRBJ2-5
cdr3_aa: CATSRASGTSPQETQYF
cdr3_nt: TGTGCCACCAGCAGAGCTTCAGGGACCTCCCCTCAAGAGACCCAGTACTTC

d_call: TRBD1
v_call: TRBV2
clone_size: once
j_call: TRBJ2-6
cdr3_aa: CASRQGASGGANVLTF
cdr3_nt: TGTGCCAGCAGGCAGGGGGCGTCCGGTGGGGCCAACGTCCTGACTTTC

d_call: -
v_call: TRBV1
clone_size: -
j_call: TRBJ2-5
cdr3_aa: CTSSHGLAPVQTQYF
cdr3_nt: TGCACCAGCAGCCATGGACTAGCCCCTGTCCAGACCCAGTACTTC

d_call: -
v_call: TRBV30
clone_size: -
j_call: TRBJ2-5
cdr3_aa: CAWRQGLEETQYF
cdr3_nt: TGTGCCTGGAGGCAAGGACTGGAAGAGACCCAGTACTTC

d_call: TRBD2
v_call: TRBV5-1
clone_size: -
j_call: TRBJ2-5
cdr3_aa: CASSLGWGGLAAETQYF
cdr3_nt: TGCGCCAGCAGCTTAGGTTGGGGGGGACTAGCGGCAGAGACCCAGTACTTC

d_call: -
v_call: TRBV6-5
clone_size: -
j_call: TRBJ2-7
cdr3_aa: CASGADSSYEQYF
cdr3_nt: TGTGCCAGCGGTGCGGACAGTTCCTACGAGCAGTACTTC

d_call: -
v_call: TRBV25-1
clone_size: -
j_call: TRBJ1-6
cdr3_aa: CASSEPPVSSPLHF
cdr3_nt: TGTGCCAGCAGTGAACCCCCTGTGAGTTCACCCCTCCACTTT

d_call: TRBD1
v_call: TRBV7-9
clone_size: -
j_call: TRBJ2-1
cdr3_aa: CASSSGQGRDEQFF
cdr3_nt: TGTGCCAGCAGCTCGGGACAGGGCAGGGATGAGCAGTTCTTC

d_call: TRBD1
v_call: TRBV27
clone_size: -
j_call: TRBJ2-2
cdr3_aa: CASSLAGGWTGELFF
cdr3_nt: TGTGCCAGCAGTTTGGCAGGGGGTTGGACCGGGGAGCTGTTTTTT

d_call: TRBD1
v_call: TRBV4-1
clone_size: few
j_call: TRBJ1-4
cdr3_aa: CASSRQGANEKLFF
cdr3_nt: TGCGCCAGCAGCCGTCAGGGGGCTAATGAAAAACTGTTTTTT

d_call: -
v_call: TRBV9
clone_size: -
j_call: TRBJ2-3
cdr3_aa: CASSVDLLTDTQYF
cdr3_nt: TGTGCCAGCAGCGTAGATCTACTCACAGATACGCAGTATTTT

d_call: -
v_call: TRBV7-9
clone_size: -
j_call: TRBJ2-7
cdr3_aa: CASSQDSYSYEQYF
cdr3_nt: TGTGCCAGCAGCCAGGACAGTTACTCCTACGAGCAGTACTTC

d_call: TRBD2
v_call: TRBV4-2
clone_size: -
j_call: TRBJ2-7
cdr3_aa: CASSQDPATSGGVREQYF
cdr3_nt: TGTGCCAGCAGCCAAGATCCCGCCACTAGCGGGGGGGTGCGTGAGCAGTACTTC

d_call: -
v_call: TRBV11-3
clone_size: once
j_call: TRBJ1-1
cdr3_aa: CASSEGLLTEAFF
cdr3_nt: TGTGCCAGCAGCGAAGGACTTCTCACTGAAGCTTTCTTT

d_call: -
v_call: TRBV19
clone_size: few
j_call: TRBJ2-7
cdr3_aa: CASSFLDSAVYEQYF
cdr3_nt: TGTGCCAGTAGTTTCCTGGACAGCGCTGTCTACGAGCAGTACTTC